This is a list of T cell receptor beta chains from one sample in a study of shared clonotypes between healthy human individuals. The method was immunoSEQ multiplex PCR; TCRdb's version includes in-frame clones alone and lacks a portion of them. The sample lists 2 million to 2.5 million clones; approximately 96% were seen once. Sequenced material: naive CD4+ T cells sorted from blood. All receptors come from a man between 18 and 35 years old in good health. Both conserved end residues are part of each CDR3. The D gene is left open where the match is weak. Clone size is stated in some rows and not others, as once, few, many or a class when expanded.

once	TRBV5-1	TRBJ2-7	.	CASSPGFGFRQVYSYEQYF	TGCGCCAGCAGCCCGGGGTTCGGGTTCCGACAGGTCTACTCCTACGAGCAGTACTTC
.	TRBV18	TRBJ1-1	.	CASSPISKGSNTEAFF	TGTGCCAGCTCACCTATATCGAAGGGCTCGAACACTGAAGCTTTCTTT
.	TRBV29-1	TRBJ1-1	.	CSVARQNTEAFF	TGCAGCGTTGCGCGGCAGAACACTGAAGCTTTCTTT
.	TRBV5-1	TRBJ2-5	.	CASSWLRPGRQETQYF	TGCGCCAGCAGCTGGTTAAGACCGGGCCGGCAAGAGACCCAGTACTTC
.	TRBV5-1	TRBJ2-3	.	CASSTVATDTQYF	TGCGCCAGCAGCACAGTAGCGACAGATACGCAGTATTTT
.	TRBV5-4	TRBJ1-4	TRBD1	CASSPEGTANEKLFF	TGTGCCAGCAGCCCGGAGGGGACAGCAAATGAAAAACTGTTTTTT
few	TRBV30	TRBJ2-7	.	CAWRVVGGASYEQYF	TGTGCCTGGAGGGTGGTGGGGGGCGCGTCCTACGAGCAGTACTTC
.	TRBV6-5	TRBJ1-4	TRBD1	CASSDRGRGEKLFF	TGTGCCAGCAGCGACAGGGGGCGAGGAGAAAAACTGTTTTTT
.	TRBV6-6	TRBJ1-2	.	CASSYATGRYGYTF	TGTGCCAGCAGTTACGCGACAGGTCGATATGGCTACACCTTC
.	TRBV12-5	TRBJ1-1	TRBD1	CASGLAPGGIVGAEAFF	TGTGCTAGTGGTTTGGCTCCAGGGGGCATTGTTGGCGCTGAAGCTTTCTTT
.	TRBV9	TRBJ2-3	.	CASSSRSNTDTQYF	TGTGCCAGCAGCTCACGATCGAACACAGATACGCAGTATTTT
.	TRBV6-5	TRBJ2-1	.	CASTNRRGHEQFF	TGTGCCAGCACGAACCGAAGAGGCCATGAGCAGTTCTTC